These 31 T cell receptor beta chains came from one sample sequenced in a study of T-cell memory formation after mild COVID-19. MiXCR, run by TCRdb on the 5' RACE reads, gives a single entry per CDR3 protein. Among about 240,000 distinct CDR3 sequences listed, roughly a tenth were seen once. Sequencing was carried out using PBMCs or a T cell subset sorted from them (not recorded which). The receptors were gathered from a young man who had mild COVID-19 (a few samples of this study predate the infection). Cell type and time point are not known.

V usage is TRBV11-3 and J usage is TRBJ2-5; the match to TRBD1 covers 11 bases. V shed 4 bases, J shed 3 bases, and the junction held 4 bases outside the gene matches. The CDR3 consists of 15 residues. From germline, CDR1 is SGHNT and CDR2 YENEEA. The CDR3, as DNA: TGTGCCAGCAGCTCCGGGACAGGGGGAGAAGAGACCCAGTACTTC. Protein sequence: CASSSGTGGEETQYF.

This chain joins TRBV5-5 and TRBJ2-5, with no clear D. The CDR3 spans 15 residues. Between the trimmed V and J ends, which lost 2 bases and 5 bases, there was a span of 16 bases. Germline V gene data show CDR1 as SGHKS and CDR2 as YYEKEE (reference sequence). This chain's CDR3 is CASSLTDRAAETQYF. The CDR3 bases are TGTGCCAGCAGCTTAACGGACCGGGCGGCGGAGACCCAGTACTTC.

The sample holds a few counts of this clonotype. This chain joins TRBV7-9 and TRBJ1-5, with D unresolved. The V gene lost 1 base and the J gene lost 2 bases, with 15 bases spanning the gap. CDR3 length: 17 amino acids. The V gene's germline CDR1 is SEHNR and CDR2 FQNEAQ (reference sequence). Here the CDR3 reads CASSLGAGGNGNQPQHF. The DNA of the CDR3 is TGTGCCAGCAGCTTAGGGGCCGGCGGGAATGGCAATCAGCCCCAGCATTTT. Full variable domain (missing parts from reference TRBV7-9 and TRBJ1-5): DTGVSQNPRHKITKRGQNVTFRCDPISEHNRLYWYRQTLGQGPEFLTYFQNEAQLEKSRLLSDRFSAERPKGSFSTLEIQRTEQGDSAMYLCASSLGAGGNGNQPQHFGDGTRLSIL.

This clonotype was found a few times. The rearrangement joins TRBV20-1 to TRBJ2-1, with TRBD1 matching over 7 bases. Germline CDR1 reads DFQATT; CDR2 reads SNEGSKA (reference sequence). The CDR3 is 14 residues long. With 5 bases clipped from V and 16 bases from J, the junction kept 20 bases outside the gene matches. The CDR3 sequence: CSALPPGTVPPGFF. CDR3 DNA: TGCAGTGCTTTACCCCCCGGGACAGTCCCTCCGGGATTCTTC.

This clonotype came up many times. This sequence joins TRBV10-3 and TRBJ2-1; D gene unclear. The CDR3 runs 14 residues. Germline loops: CDR1 ENHRY, CDR2 SYGVKD. The V end was cut by 7 bases, the J end by 3 bases, with 13 bases between. The CDR3 sequence: CAITYSDIYNEQFF. The CDR3 DNA follows: TGTGCCATCACCTATAGTGATATCTACAATGAGCAGTTCTTC.

This clonotype has a handful of counts. This chain connects TRBV29-1 to TRBJ1-6; no reliable D call. V lost 1 base and J 7 bases, leaving 8 bases between the germline ends. The CDR3 sequence is 13 residues long. The germline V gene encodes CDR1 SQVTM and CDR2 ANQGSEA. The CDR3 region is CSVEVRSNSPLHF. CDR3 nucleotides: TGCAGCGTTGAAGTCCGATCCAATTCACCCCTCCACTTT. The full variable domain, completed using reference TRBV29-1 and TRBJ1-6, is SAVISQKPSRDICQRGTSLTIQCQVDSQVTMMFWYRQQPGQSLTLIATANQGSEATYESGFVIDKFPISRPNLTFSTLTVSNMSPEDSSIYLCSVEVRSNSPLHFGNGTRLTVT.

The gene calls are TRBV5-1 and TRBJ2-5; TRBD2 matches at 8 bases. This CDR3 has 15 amino acids. The germline gives CDR1 SGHRS, CDR2 YFSETQ. Trimming removed 3 bases from V and 0 bases from J; junction bases left unmatched: 4. CDR3 bases: TGCGCCAGCAGCTCGGGAGGGGCGTACCAAGAGACCCAGTACTTC. Protein: CASSSGGAYQETQYF.

The chain recombines TRBV18 with TRBJ2-7, with D unresolved. The CDR3 contains 15 residues. Germline V gives CDR1 KGHSH, CDR2 LQKENI. Trimming left V 3 bases short and J 0 bases short, with 12 bases between. This chain's CDR3 is CASSPPDHFSYEQYF. The CDR3 nucleotides are TGTGCCAGCTCACCTCCTGACCATTTCTCCTACGAGCAGTACTTC. The whole variable domain, remainder taken from reference TRBV18 and TRBJ2-7, is NAGVMQNPRHLVRRRGQEARLRCSPMKGHSHVYWYRQLPEEGLKFMVYLQKENIIDESGMPKERFSAEFPKEGPSILRIQQVVRGDSAAYFCASSPPDHFSYEQYFGPGTRLTVT.

This clonotype appeared a few times. The chain employs TRBV7-9 and TRBJ2-7; D might be TRBD2 (7 bases). V lost 1 base to trimming and J lost 3 bases, with 16 bases between them. CDR1 is SEHNR and CDR2 is FQNEAQ in the germline V gene (reference sequence). The CDR3 has 16 residues. Here the CDR3 reads CASSLVSREGHYEQYV. For the CDR3, the DNA is TGTGCCAGCAGCTTAGTTTCCAGGGAGGGACACTACGAGCAGTACGTC.

The V and J genes are TRBV12-3 or TRBV12-4 and TRBJ1-5, with 8 bases aligning to TRBD1. Losses at the gene ends were 6 bases for V and 5 bases for J; bases not matched to a gene: 6. The CDR3 runs to 14 residues. In DNA form, the CDR3 reads TGTGCCAGCAGCCCAGGGGGCTTCGATCAGCCCCAGCATTTT. Protein product: CASSPGGFDQPQHF.

The chain has TRBV30 and TRBJ1-6; D gene ambiguous. CDR1 is GTSNPN, CDR2 SVGIG, per germline (reference sequence). The CDR3 is 11 residues long. V was trimmed by 4 bases and J by 13 bases, leaving 11 bases between them. This CDR3 is CAWTRIHPLHF. DNA of the CDR3: TGTGCCTGGACCCGTATTCACCCCCTCCACTTT.

This clonotype was seen ten or more times. This chain uses TRBV12-3 or TRBV12-4 with TRBJ2-5; D is unclear. V lost 6 bases and J 4 bases, leaving 15 bases between the germline ends. This CDR3 comprises 14 residues. CDR3 DNA: TGTGCCAGCAGCCCGAGTAGGGCATCAGAGACCCAGTACTTC. Translated: CASSPSRASETQYF.

The chain combines TRBV4-1 with TRBJ2-3, with 14 bases that match TRBD2. V shed 5 bases, J shed 5 bases, and the junction held 12 bases outside the gene matches. This CDR3 comprises 18 residues. Germline CDR1 reads MGHRA; CDR2 reads YSYEKL. CDR3 sequence reads: CASSYLGLAGAGGDTQYF. In DNA, the CDR3 is TGCGCCAGCAGCTACCTGGGACTAGCGGGGGCCGGGGGAGATACGCAGTATTTT.

The chain is built from TRBV7-9 and TRBJ1-4; 12 bases are a match to TRBD1. This CDR3 is 18 amino acids long. Germline CDR1 reads SEHNR; CDR2 reads FQNEAQ (reference sequence). Trimming took 4 bases from V and 8 from J; bases not matched to a gene: 14. The CDR3 nucleotides read TGTGCCAGCAGCTCTGGGACAGGGGGCATGGGGCGTCGGGAAAAACTGTTTTTT. This encodes CASSSGTGGMGRREKLFF.

The chain has TRBV20-1 and TRBJ1-1; D remains ambiguous. This CDR3 region has 13 residues. Germline loops: CDR1 DFQATT, CDR2 SNEGSKA (reference sequence). The V end lost 8 bases, the J end lost 1 base, and 14 bases lay between the germline ends. The CDR3 bases are TGCAGTTCCAGCCAGGACCGGAACACTGAAGCTTTCTTT. Amino acids: CSSSQDRNTEAFF.

The chain is built from TRBV4-2 and TRBJ1-2; maybe TRBD1 (5 bases). Trimming cost V 1 base and J 2 bases, with 14 bases left between them. The CDR3 runs 16 residues. Germline CDR1 LGHNA, CDR2 YNFKEQ. The CDR3 nucleotides read TGTGCCAGCAGCCAAGGTATCTGGACAAGCAACTATGGCTACACCTTC. Amino acids: CASSQGIWTSNYGYTF.

The chain combines TRBV20-1 with TRBJ1-4; D is perhaps TRBD1 (5 bases). The CDR3 is made up of 13 amino acids. The germline gives CDR1 DFQATT, CDR2 SNEGSKA (reference sequence). The V end was cut by 6 bases, the J end by 5 bases, with 13 bases between. CDR3 sequence (DNA): TGCAGTGCATTGGGACGGCTGAATGAAAAACTGTTTTTT. It specifies CSALGRLNEKLFF.

V usage is TRBV11-3 and J usage is TRBJ1-1; tentatively, D is TRBD1 (5 bases). The V gene lost 6 bases and the J gene lost 6 bases, with 14 bases spanning the gap. The germline V gene has CDR1 SGHNT and CDR2 YENEEA. The CDR3 has 13 residues. The CDR3 DNA reads TGTGCCAGCAGGTTAAAGGGGTACGCTGAAGCTTTCTTT. Translating gives CASRLKGYAEAFF.

In this sample, this clonotype turned up a few times. The rearrangement joins TRBV30 to TRBJ1-1, with D perhaps matching TRBD1 (5 bases). The V end was cut by 2 bases, the J end by 7 bases, with 17 bases between. Germline CDR1 GTSNPN, CDR2 SVGIG (reference sequence). The CDR3 length is 14 residues. The CDR3 DNA follows: TGTGCCTGGAGTCCCTCCGGGACGGTACTTGAAGCTTTCTTT. Its protein is CAWSPSGTVLEAFF. The full variable domain, its missing parts supplied by reference TRBV30 and TRBJ1-1, is SQTIHQWPATLVQPVGSPLSLECTVEGTSNPNLYWYRQAAGRGLQLLFYSVGIGQISSEVPQNLSASRPQDRQFILSSKKLLLSDSGFYLCAWSPSGTVLEAFFGQGTRLTVV.

This clonotype turned up a few times. The V and J genes are TRBV7-7 and TRBJ2-1; D unresolved. CDR3 length equals 14 residues. Between the trimmed V and J ends, which lost 1 base and 3 bases, there was a span of 7 bases. CDR1 and CDR2 from the germline V gene are SSHAT and FNYEAQ (reference sequence). The CDR3 region has the DNA TGTGCCAGCAGCTTAGGTCTCGGCTACAATGAGCAGTTCTTC. Protein product: CASSLGLGYNEQFF.

In its sample, this clonotype was seen a few times. The chain has TRBV15 and TRBJ2-2; TRBD1 agrees at 8 bases. With 7 bases clipped from V and 2 bases from J, the junction kept 6 bases outside the gene matches. Germline V gives CDR1 LNHNV, CDR2 YYDKDF (reference sequence). This CDR3 is built from 15 residues. The CDR3 DNA is TGTGCCACCACCGGGACAGGATTTAACACCGGGGAGCTGTTTTTT. Translation: CATTGTGFNTGELFF.

This chain links TRBV18 with TRBJ1-2; no firm D call. The V end was cut by 5 bases, the J end by 7 bases, with 11 bases between. Germline V CDR1 and CDR2: KGHSH, LQKENI. The CDR3 contains 12 residues. CDR3: CASSTTGFGYTF. The CDR3 DNA is TGTGCCAGCTCAACAACGGGGTTTGGCTACACCTTC.

The chain joins TRBV11-2 to TRBJ2-3, with 9 bases identical to TRBD1. Trimming cost V 3 bases and J 5 bases; bases outside gene matches: 3. From germline, CDR1 is SGHAT and CDR2 FQNNGV. CDR3 length: 14 amino acids. CDR3 nucleotide sequence: TGTGCCAGCAGCTTCACGACAGGGGGAGATACGCAGTATTTT. Translation: CASSFTTGGDTQYF.

This clonotype has just a few counts. The chain combines TRBV7-2 with TRBJ2-2, with TRBD1 matching over 9 bases. The ends lost 3 bases at V and 3 bases at J; junction bases unmatched: 2. CDR1 and CDR2 from the germline V gene are SGHTA and FQGNSA. This CDR3 is 15 amino acids long. CDR3: CASSFGTGHTGELFF. CDR3 DNA sequence: TGTGCCAGCAGCTTCGGGACAGGGCACACCGGGGAGCTGTTTTTT. Full variable domain (outside the CDR3, taken from reference TRBV7-2 and TRBJ2-2): GAGVSQSPSNKVTEKGKDVELRCDPISGHTALYWYRQSLGQGLEFLIYFQGNSAPDKSGLPSDRFSAERTGGSVSTLTIQRTQQEDSAVYLCASSFGTGHTGELFFGEGSRLTVL.

The chain has TRBV5-1 and TRBJ2-3, with 11 bases lining up with TRBD2. V dropped 4 bases and J dropped 0; count of bases not matched to a gene: 7. The CDR3 is 17 residues long. Germline assignment: CDR1 SGHRS and CDR2 YFSETQ. In DNA, the CDR3 is TGCGCCAGCAGCCCCATGACTAGCGGGATAAGCACAGATACGCAGTATTTT. This sequence encodes CASSPMTSGISTDTQYF. The complete variable domain, with remaining parts taken from reference TRBV5-1 and TRBJ2-3, reads KAGVTQTPRYLIKTRGQQVTLSCSPISGHRSVSWYQQTPGQGLQFLFEYFSETQRNKGNFPGRFSGRQFSNSRSEMNVSTLELGDSALYLCASSPMTSGISTDTQYFGPGTRLTVL.

This clonotype was seen more than once but under ten times. This chain links TRBV20-1 with TRBJ2-2; 7 bases align to TRBD2. The CDR3 runs to 15 residues. V shed 3 bases and J 0 bases; nucleotides not matched to a gene: 4. CDR1 DFQATT and CDR2 SNEGSKA come from the germline V gene (reference sequence). The CDR3 DNA reads as TGCAGTGCTAGTCGGGGGGATCCGAACACCGGGGAGCTGTTTTTT. Residues: CSASRGDPNTGELFF.

In this sample, this clonotype turned up many times. The chain employs TRBV12-3 or TRBV12-4 and TRBJ2-5; no reliable D call. The CDR3 length is 14 residues. Trimming took off 8 bases at V and 1 base at J, with 14 bases between the two ends. The CDR3 DNA follows: TGTGCCAGCCGAACCGGGTTAGGCCAAGAGACCCAGTACTTC. This translates into CASRTGLGQETQYF.

On this clonotype itself: Relative to the germline gene, one junction end is altered; a read error may explain this. The chain joins TRBV10-3 to TRBJ2-1; perhaps TRBD1 as D (5 bases). The CDR3 has 12 residues. Germline V gives CDR1 ENHRY, CDR2 SYGVKD. CDR3 sequence: CAISNFGPRVSF. CDR3 DNA sequence: TGTGCCATCAGCAACTTCGGACCCAGGGTATCCTTC.

In this sample, this clonotype turned up many times. The gene calls are TRBV5-1 and TRBJ2-5, with D unresolved. The CDR3 is made up of 14 amino acids. Trimming took 1 base from V and 1 from J, leaving 8 bases between them. CDR1 is SGHRS, CDR2 YFSETQ, per germline. The CDR3 loop reads CASSLTAGQETQYF. The CDR3 DNA is TGCGCCAGCAGCTTGACGGCAGGCCAAGAGACCCAGTACTTC.

As to this clonotype: A read error may account for a junction end that differs from germline. The gene calls are TRBV3-1 and TRBJ2-1; D is perhaps TRBD2 (6 bases). The CDR3 length is 15 residues. CDR1 and CDR2 (germline): LGHDT, YNNKEL (reference sequence). The CDR3 spells CASSPPGASYNEQLF. CDR3 nucleotides: TGTGCCAGCAGCCCTCCGGGAGCCTCCTACAATGAGCAGTTATTC.

The genes are TRBV5-1 and TRBJ1-2; D possibly corresponds to TRBD1 (5 bases). CDR3 length: 15 amino acids. CDR1 is SGHRS and CDR2 is YFSETQ in the germline V gene. V lost 4 bases and J lost 4, with 17 bases in between. CDR3 in amino acids: CASSPGGGDLYGYTF. The CDR3, as DNA: TGCGCCAGCAGCCCGGGCGGGGGGGACCTCTATGGCTACACCTTC.